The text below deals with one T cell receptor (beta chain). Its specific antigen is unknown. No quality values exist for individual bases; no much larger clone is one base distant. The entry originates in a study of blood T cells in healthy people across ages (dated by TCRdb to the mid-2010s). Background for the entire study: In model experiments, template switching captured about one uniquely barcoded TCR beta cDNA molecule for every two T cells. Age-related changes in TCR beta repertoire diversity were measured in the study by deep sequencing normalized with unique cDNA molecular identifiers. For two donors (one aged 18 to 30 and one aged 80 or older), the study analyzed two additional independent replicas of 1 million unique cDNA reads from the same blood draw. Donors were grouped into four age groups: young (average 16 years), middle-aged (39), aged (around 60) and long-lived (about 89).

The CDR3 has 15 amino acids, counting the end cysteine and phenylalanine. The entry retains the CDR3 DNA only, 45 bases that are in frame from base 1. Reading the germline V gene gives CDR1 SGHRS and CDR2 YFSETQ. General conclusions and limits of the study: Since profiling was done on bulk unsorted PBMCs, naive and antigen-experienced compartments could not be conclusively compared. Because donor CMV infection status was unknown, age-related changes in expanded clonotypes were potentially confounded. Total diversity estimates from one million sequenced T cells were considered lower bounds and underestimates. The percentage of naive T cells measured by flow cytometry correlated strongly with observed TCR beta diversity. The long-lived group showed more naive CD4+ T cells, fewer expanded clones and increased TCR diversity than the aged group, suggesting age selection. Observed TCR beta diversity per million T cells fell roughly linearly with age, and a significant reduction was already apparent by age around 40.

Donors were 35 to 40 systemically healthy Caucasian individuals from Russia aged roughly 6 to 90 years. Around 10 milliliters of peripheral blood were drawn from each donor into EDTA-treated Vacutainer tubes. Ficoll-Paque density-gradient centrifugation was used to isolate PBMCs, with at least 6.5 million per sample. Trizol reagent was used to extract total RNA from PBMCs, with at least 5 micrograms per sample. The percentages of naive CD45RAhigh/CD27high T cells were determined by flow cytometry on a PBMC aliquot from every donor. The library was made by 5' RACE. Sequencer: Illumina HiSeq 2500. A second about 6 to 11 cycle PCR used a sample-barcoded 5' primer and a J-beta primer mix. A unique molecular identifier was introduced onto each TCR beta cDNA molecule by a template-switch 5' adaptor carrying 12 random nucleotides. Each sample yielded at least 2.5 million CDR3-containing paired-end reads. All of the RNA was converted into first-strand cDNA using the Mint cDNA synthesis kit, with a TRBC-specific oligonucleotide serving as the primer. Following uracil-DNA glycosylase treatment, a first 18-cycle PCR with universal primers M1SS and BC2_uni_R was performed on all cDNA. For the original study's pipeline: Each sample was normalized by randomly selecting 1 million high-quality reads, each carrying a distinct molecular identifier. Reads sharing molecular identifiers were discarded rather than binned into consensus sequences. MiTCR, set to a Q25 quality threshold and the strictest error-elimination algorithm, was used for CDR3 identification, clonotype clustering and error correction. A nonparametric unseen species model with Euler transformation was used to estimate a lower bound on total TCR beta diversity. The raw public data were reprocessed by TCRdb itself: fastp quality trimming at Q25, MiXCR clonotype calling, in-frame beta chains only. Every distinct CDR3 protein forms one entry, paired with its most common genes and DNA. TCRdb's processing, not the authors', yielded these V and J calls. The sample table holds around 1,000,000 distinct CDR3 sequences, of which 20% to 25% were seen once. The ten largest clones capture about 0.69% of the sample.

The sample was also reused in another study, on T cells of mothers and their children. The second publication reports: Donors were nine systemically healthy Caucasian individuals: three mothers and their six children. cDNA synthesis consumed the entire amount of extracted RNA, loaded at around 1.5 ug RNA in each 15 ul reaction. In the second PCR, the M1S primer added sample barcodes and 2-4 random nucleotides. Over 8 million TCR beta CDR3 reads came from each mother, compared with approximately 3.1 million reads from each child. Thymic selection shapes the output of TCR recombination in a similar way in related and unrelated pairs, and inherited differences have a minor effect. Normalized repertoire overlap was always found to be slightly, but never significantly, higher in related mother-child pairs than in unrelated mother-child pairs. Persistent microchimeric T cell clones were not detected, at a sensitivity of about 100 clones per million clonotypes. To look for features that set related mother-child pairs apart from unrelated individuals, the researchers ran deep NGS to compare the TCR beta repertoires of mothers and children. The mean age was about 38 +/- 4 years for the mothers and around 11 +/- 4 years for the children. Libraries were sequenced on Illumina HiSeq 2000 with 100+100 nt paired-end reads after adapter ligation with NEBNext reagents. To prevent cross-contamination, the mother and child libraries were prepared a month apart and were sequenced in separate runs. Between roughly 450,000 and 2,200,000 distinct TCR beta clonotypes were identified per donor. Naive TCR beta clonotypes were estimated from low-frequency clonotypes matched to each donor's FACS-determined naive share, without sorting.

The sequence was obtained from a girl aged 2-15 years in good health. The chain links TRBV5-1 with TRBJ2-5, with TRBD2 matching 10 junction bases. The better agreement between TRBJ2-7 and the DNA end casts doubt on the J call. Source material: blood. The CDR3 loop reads CASSVKREGPYEQYF. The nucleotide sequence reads TGCGCCAGCAGCGTCAAGCGGGAGGGCCCCTACGAGCAGTACTTC.